The 9 T cell receptor beta chains presented below share a single source sample, sequenced in a study of STAT3 mutations in large granular lymphocyte leukemia. These receptors have no identified antigens. Study-level results: At least one immunodominant TCR beta clonotype appeared in every T-cell large granular lymphocyte leukemia patient.

Profiling relied on immunoSEQ multiplex PCR, and the TCRdb table lists in-frame clones only, not all of them. The data show over 30,000 clones, 75% to 90% seen once. The sample consisted of peripheral blood mononuclear cells. The receptors originated from a man aged 55 to 70 with T-cell large granular lymphocyte leukemia. Some clones in this sample may be carry-over from other donors' samples.

This clone was found a few times. V usage is TRBV19 and J usage is TRBJ2-1; D is perhaps TRBD1 (6 bases). The V gene's germline CDR1 is LNHDA and CDR2 SQIVND (reference sequence). The CDR3 is made up of 15 amino acids. V was cut by 6 bases and J by 0 bases, with 12 bases left in between. For the CDR3, the DNA is TGTGCCAGTAGGATACAGGGCAACTCCTACAATGAGCAGTTCTTC. Protein sequence: CASRIQGNSYNEQFF.

The J gene is TRBJ2-7, the V gene TRBV23-1; possibly TRBD1 for D (5 bases). TRBV23-1 is classed as an ORF, of uncertain function. V was trimmed by 7 bases and J by 1 base, leaving 5 bases between them. The CDR3 has 11 residues. The CDR3: CASNRSYEQYF. The CDR3 region has the DNA TGCGCCAGCAACAGGTCCTACGAGCAGTACTTC.

This clone was observed a handful of times. The gene calls are TRBV21-1 and TRBJ1-1; the listed D gene, TRBD1, was not tested against the DNA. TRBV21-1 is marked as a pseudogene. The CDR3 totals 15 residues. This CDR3 is CASTFSDRKKTEAFF. The CDR3 region has the DNA TGTGCCAGCACCTTTTCGGACAGGAAGAAAACTGAAGCTTTCTTT.

The rearrangement links TRBV30 to TRBJ2-3; 7 bases align to TRBD1. Germline V gene sequence: CDR1 GTSNPN, CDR2 SVGIG (reference sequence). There are 15 residues in the CDR3. V trimming: 5 bases; J trimming: 3 bases; junction bases outside the gene matches: 11. As DNA, the CDR3 is TGTGCCTGGGACGGGACAGCCGGAAAAACAGATACGCAGTATTTT. It is translated as CAWDGTAGKTDTQYF.

The rearrangement uses TRBV28 and TRBJ2-4, with TRBD2 matching over 14 bases. CDR1 and CDR2 (germline): MDHEN, SYDVKM. The V segment lost 5 bases and the J segment 6 bases; nucleotides outside the gene matches: 3. CDR3 length equals 15 residues. The CDR3 is CASSLGTSGRNIQYF. The CDR3, as DNA: TGTGCCAGCAGTCTTGGGACTAGCGGGAGAAACATTCAGTACTTC.

This chain connects TRBV7-8 to TRBJ1-1; maybe TRBD1 (6 bases). Germline V lookup: CDR1 SGHVS, CDR2 FQNEAQ. V lost 4 bases, J lost 10 bases, and 16 bases lay in between. The CDR3 is made up of 13 amino acids. CDR3 amino acids: CASSWRQAALAFF. The CDR3 DNA reads as TGTGCCAGCAGCTGGAGACAGGCCGCCCTAGCTTTCTTT.

V usage is TRBV10-2 and J usage is TRBJ2-3; D not certain. Trimming stripped 4 bases from V and 6 bases from J, with 11 bases between. Germline values: CDR1 WSHSY, CDR2 SAAADI. The CDR3 sequence is 13 residues long. The CDR3: CASSGEPLDTQYF. The CDR3 region has the DNA TGCGCCAGCAGTGGGGAACCATTGGATACGCAGTATTTT.

The chain has TRBV12-5 and TRBJ2-5, with D tentatively TRBD2 (5 bases). The V end lost 6 bases, the J end lost 5 bases, and 16 bases lay between the germline ends. Germline values: CDR1 LGHNT, CDR2 FRNRAP. This CDR3 contains 14 residues. CDR3 protein: CASGNGETGETQYF. CDR3 DNA sequence: TGTGCTAGTGGGAATGGGGAGACGGGGGAGACCCAGTACTTC.

The chain joins TRBV18 to TRBJ2-7; no reliable D call. The CDR3 consists of 13 residues. CDR1 is KGHSH, CDR2 LQKENI, per germline. The V gene lost 3 bases and the J gene lost 7 bases, with 13 bases spanning the gap. In nucleotides, the CDR3 is TGTGCCAGCTCACCCTCTGCGGTGGGGGAGCAGTACTTC. This gives the protein CASSPSAVGEQYF.